These 15 T cell receptor beta chains originate from one sample sequenced in a study of blood T cell repertoires in COVID-19. The method was immunoSEQ multiplex PCR; TCRdb's version includes in-frame clones alone and lacks a portion of them. The sample consists of fewer than 200,000 clones, roughly 80% of them appearing once. The source material was peripheral blood. The receptors originated from a woman between 35 and 50 years old with COVID-19, enrolled during active disease.

The sample holds one count of this clone. The chain has TRBV6-5 and TRBJ2-3, with D tentatively TRBD2 (5 bases). The CDR3 consists of 14 residues. Per germline, CDR1 MNHEY and CDR2 SVGAGI. V lost 0 bases and J lost 4, with 8 bases in between. For the CDR3, the DNA is TGTGCCAGCAGTTACTCGGACGGGGCAGATACGCAGTATTTT. This translates into CASSYSDGADTQYF.

The chain carries TRBV6-2 or TRBV6-3 and TRBJ1-2; tentative D call: TRBD1 (5 bases). This CDR3 spans 15 amino acids. V gave up 4 bases and J gave up 3 bases, with 15 bases separating them. From germline, CDR1 is MNHEY and CDR2 SVGEGT. CDR3: CASSFKTASYYGYTF. The CDR3 DNA sequence: TGTGCCAGCAGTTTCAAGACAGCAAGCTACTATGGCTACACCTTC.

This clone was observed a few times. This chain links TRBV3-1 (or the pseudogene TRBV3-2) with TRBJ1-1; weak D call: TRBD1 (6 bases). This CDR3 is built from 14 residues. Trimming stripped 4 bases from V and 10 bases from J, with 19 bases between. The germline gives CDR1 LGHDT, CDR2 YNNKEL (reference sequence). CDR3: CASSPLGVAGVAFF. The CDR3 coding sequence is TGTGCCAGCAGCCCCCTGGGGGTAGCAGGGGTAGCTTTCTTT.

V is TRBV19 and J is TRBJ1-1; 7 bases line up with TRBD1. Germline assignment: CDR1 LNHDA and CDR2 SQIVND (reference sequence). The trim removed 4 bases at V and 3 bases at J, leaving 2 bases unmatched. This CDR3 has 13 residues. This CDR3 reads CASSTQGDTEAFF. The CDR3 DNA reads as TGTGCCAGTAGTACCCAGGGGGACACTGAAGCTTTCTTT.

This clone was recorded only once. This chain uses TRBV7-8 with TRBJ2-5; TRBD1 might be the D (6 bases). Germline lookup yields CDR1 SGHVS and CDR2 FQNEAQ. CDR3 length: 15 amino acids. Trimming left V 3 bases short and J 3 bases short, with 14 bases between. CDR3 DNA: TGTGCCAGCAGCTTTTGGGGGCGGACAGAAGAGACCCAGTACTTC. This codes for CASSFWGRTEETQYF.

For the CDR3, the DNA is TGTGCCAGCAGCGTAGAGGCAGGGGGAAATTCACCCCTCCACTTT. Residues: CASSVEAGGNSPLHF. The rearrangement links TRBV9 to TRBJ1-6, with TRBD1 matching 7 bases. This CDR3 has 15 residues. Trimming removed 0 bases from V and 7 bases from J; junction bases left unmatched: 4. CDR1 SGDLS and CDR2 YYNGEE come from the germline V gene.

The V call is TRBV19, the J call TRBJ2-3; D is uncertain. V was clipped by 3 bases and J by 5 bases, with 6 bases between them. Germline assignment: CDR1 LNHDA and CDR2 SQIVND (reference sequence). CDR3 length: 12 amino acids. Written as DNA, the CDR3 is TGTGCCAGTAGTATCCCTCGAGATACGCAGTATTTT. Residues: CASSIPRDTQYF.

This clone was picked up a small number of times. The V call is TRBV9, the J call TRBJ2-2; possible D gene TRBD2, 5 bases. The CDR3 has 15 amino acids. Trimming left V 0 bases short and J 5 bases short, with 11 bases between. From germline, CDR1 is SGDLS and CDR2 YYNGEE. The CDR3 coding sequence is TGTGCCAGCAGCGTAGATCTAGCTGGGACCGGGGAGCTGTTTTTT. Translating it yields CASSVDLAGTGELFF.

The V and J genes are TRBV6-2 or TRBV6-3 and TRBJ2-1; a weak D match, TRBD1 (6 bases). This CDR3 has 14 amino acids. V was shortened by 0 bases and J by 7 bases, with 10 bases between the two germline ends. The germline CDR1 and CDR2 sequences are MNHEY and SVGEGT. Written as DNA, the CDR3 is TGTGCCAGCAGTTACTCTACAGGGTGGAATGAGCAGTTCTTC. This encodes CASSYSTGWNEQFF.

This chain connects TRBV19 to TRBJ1-1; D possibly corresponds to TRBD1 (5 bases). The V gene's germline CDR1 is LNHDA and CDR2 SQIVND (reference sequence). The CDR3 has 15 amino acids. V gave up 7 bases and J gave up 0 bases, with 15 bases separating them. The CDR3 DNA sequence: TGTGCCAGTACCCCTCCGGGACTGATGAACACTGAAGCTTTCTTT. Amino acids: CASTPPGLMNTEAFF. Using reference TRBV19 and TRBJ1-1 for the parts outside the CDR3, the full variable domain is DGGITQSPKYLFRKEGQNVTLSCEQNLNHDAMYWYRQDPGQGLRLIYYSQIVNDFQKGDIAEGYSVSREKKESFPLTVTSAQKNPTAFYLCASTPPGLMNTEAFFGQGTRLTVV.

V gene TRBV7-6 combines with J gene TRBJ2-5, with 8 bases fitting TRBD1. In germline, CDR1 is SGHVS, CDR2 FNYEAQ. V was pared by 3 bases and J by 5 bases, with 5 bases of the junction left unmatched. The CDR3 is 14 residues long. The CDR3 sequence is CASSFGQGGETQYF. The CDR3 DNA reads as TGTGCCAGCAGCTTCGGACAGGGTGGGGAGACCCAGTACTTC.

The chain employs TRBV9 and TRBJ1-6, with TRBD1 identical over 9 bases. Per germline, CDR1 SGDLS and CDR2 YYNGEE. V was pared by 3 bases and J by 7 bases, with 2 bases of the junction left unmatched. The CDR3 is 14 residues long. DNA of the CDR3: TGTGCCAGCAGCGCCGGGACAGGGAATTCACCCCTCCACTTT. This codes for CASSAGTGNSPLHF.

The sample holds a few counts of this clone. A read error may produce the germline difference seen at one junction end. The chain carries TRBV9 and TRBJ1-3, with a tentative D call TRBD1 (6 bases). Germline CDR1 SGDLS, CDR2 YYNGEE. The CDR3 length is 13 residues. The CDR3 reads CASSLQGGDTIYF. The CDR3, as DNA: TGTGCCAGCAGCCTACAGGGTGGAGACACCATATATTTT.

V usage is TRBV7-9 and J usage is TRBJ2-5; 8 bases match TRBD2. The V segment lost 3 bases and the J segment 7 bases; nucleotides outside the gene matches: 4. This CDR3 has 13 residues. The germline CDR1 and CDR2 sequences are SEHNR and FQNEAQ (reference sequence). The CDR3 protein is CASSFDTSGTQYF. CDR3 DNA sequence: TGTGCCAGCAGCTTTGACACTAGCGGGACCCAGTACTTC.

The chain has TRBV15 and TRBJ2-2; no definite D call. The germline V gene has CDR1 LNHNV and CDR2 YYDKDF (reference sequence). The CDR3 is 12 residues long. With 5 bases removed from V and 5 bases from J, the gap between germline ends came to 6 bases. CDR3 sequence: CATSSYTGELFF. CDR3 bases: TGTGCCACCAGCTCCTATACCGGGGAGCTGTTTTTT.